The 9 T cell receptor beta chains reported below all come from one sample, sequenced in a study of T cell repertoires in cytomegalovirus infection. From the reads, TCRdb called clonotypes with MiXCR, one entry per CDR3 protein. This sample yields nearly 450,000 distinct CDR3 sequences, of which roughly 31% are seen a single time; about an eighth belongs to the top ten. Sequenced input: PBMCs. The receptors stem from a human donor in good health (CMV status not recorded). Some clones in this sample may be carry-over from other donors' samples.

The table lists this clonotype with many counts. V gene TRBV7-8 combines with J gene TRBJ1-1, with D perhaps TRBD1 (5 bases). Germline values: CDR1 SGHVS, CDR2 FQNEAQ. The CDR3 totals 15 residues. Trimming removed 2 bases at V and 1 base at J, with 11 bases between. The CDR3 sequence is CASSLREGTNTEAFF. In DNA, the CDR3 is TGTGCCAGCAGCTTACGCGAGGGGACGAACACTGAAGCTTTCTTT.

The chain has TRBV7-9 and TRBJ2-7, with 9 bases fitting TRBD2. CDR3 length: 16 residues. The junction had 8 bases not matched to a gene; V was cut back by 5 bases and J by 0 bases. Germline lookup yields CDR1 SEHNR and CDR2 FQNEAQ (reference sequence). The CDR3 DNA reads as TGTGCCAGCAGCGCTAGACTAGCGGAGACCTCCTACGAGCAGTACTTC. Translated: CASSARLAETSYEQYF.

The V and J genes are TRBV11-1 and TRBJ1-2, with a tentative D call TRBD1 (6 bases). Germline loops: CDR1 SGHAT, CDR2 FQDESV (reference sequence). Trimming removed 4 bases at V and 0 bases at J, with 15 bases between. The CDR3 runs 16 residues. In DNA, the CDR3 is TGTGCCAGCAGCTCTACCTTTGGGACATCTAACTATGGCTACACCTTC. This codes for CASSSTFGTSNYGYTF.

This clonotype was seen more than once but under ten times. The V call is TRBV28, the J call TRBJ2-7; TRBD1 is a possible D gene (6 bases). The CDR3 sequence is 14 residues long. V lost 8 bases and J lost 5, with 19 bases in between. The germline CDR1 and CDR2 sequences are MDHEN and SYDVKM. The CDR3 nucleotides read TGTGCCAGCGGACGGGACGGCGAGGGGGACGAGCAGTACTTC. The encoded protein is CASGRDGEGDEQYF.

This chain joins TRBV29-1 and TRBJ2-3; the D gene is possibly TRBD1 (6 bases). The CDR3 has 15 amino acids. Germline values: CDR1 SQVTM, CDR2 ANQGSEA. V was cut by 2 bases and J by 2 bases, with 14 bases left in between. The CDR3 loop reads CSVEPDSLPTDTQYF. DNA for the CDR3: TGCAGCGTTGAACCGGACAGCTTACCCACAGATACGCAGTATTTT.

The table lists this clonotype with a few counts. In nucleotides, the CDR3 is TGTGCCAGCAGCCCCCCATTAAAGAGCCGGGAGCTGTTTTTT. Its translation is CASSPPLKSRELFF. The rearrangement uses TRBV4-2 and TRBJ2-2; D gene unclear. Germline V gene lookup returns CDR1 LGHNA and CDR2 YNFKEQ. V lost 4 bases to trimming and J lost 9 bases, with 15 bases between them. The CDR3 is 14 amino acids.

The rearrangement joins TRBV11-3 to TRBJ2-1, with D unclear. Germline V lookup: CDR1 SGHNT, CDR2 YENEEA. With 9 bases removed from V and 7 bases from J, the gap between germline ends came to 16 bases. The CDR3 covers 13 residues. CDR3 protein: CARAVAVGNEQFF. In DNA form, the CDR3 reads TGTGCCAGAGCAGTTGCCGTTGGAAATGAGCAGTTCTTC.

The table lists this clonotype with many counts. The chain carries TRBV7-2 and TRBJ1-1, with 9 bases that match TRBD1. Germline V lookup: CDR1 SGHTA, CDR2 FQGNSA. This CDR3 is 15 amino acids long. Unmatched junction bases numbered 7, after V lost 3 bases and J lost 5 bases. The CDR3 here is CASSFGQGRATEAFF. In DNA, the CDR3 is TGTGCCAGCAGCTTCGGACAGGGGAGAGCGACTGAAGCTTTCTTT.

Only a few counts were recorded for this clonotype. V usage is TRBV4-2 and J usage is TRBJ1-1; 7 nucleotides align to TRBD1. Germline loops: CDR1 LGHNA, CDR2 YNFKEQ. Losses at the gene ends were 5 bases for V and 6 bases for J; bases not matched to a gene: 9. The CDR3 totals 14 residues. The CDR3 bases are TGTGCCAGCAGCGGGAACAGGGGACTGGCTGAAGCTTTCTTT. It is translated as CASSGNRGLAEAFF.